The sequence of this T cell receptor beta chain was determined in a study of CD8+CD57+ T cells in acquired aplastic anemia. The wider study: On average, healthy donors gave some 11 million reads for CD4+ cells. General study findings and limits: Controls did not differ significantly from patients in CD8+ Simpson's diversity. Patients and controls shared twenty-nine CD8+ CDR3 sequences.

Note on this clonotype: The antigen is not known.

Genomic DNA acted as the template from which TCR beta VDJ combination and CDR3 sequence profiling were carried out. Each CDR3 protein is one row after TCRdb ran MiXCR on the reads. The profile covers some 190,000 distinct CDR3 sequences, with approximately 49% appearing a single time and under 3% taken by the ten largest. Trimming at V came to 6 bases and at J to 1 base, leaving 9 bases not matched to a gene. The CDR3 has 16 residues. Material: sorted CD4+, CD8+, or CD8+CD57+ T cells (not recorded which) from PBMCs. J is TRBJ1-1 and V is TRBV12-3 or TRBV12-4, with 9 bases that match TRBD1. This clonotype originated in a human donor in good health. CDR3 protein: CASSREPGQGNTEAFF. Written as DNA, the CDR3 is TGTGCCAGCAGCCGGGAACCGGGACAGGGGAACACTGAAGCTTTCTTT.